The 30 T cell receptor beta chains below were found in one sample sequenced in a study of shared clonotypes between healthy human individuals. Naive CD8 isolation took CD45RO-negative cells positively selected for CCR7 and excluded terminally differentiated effector memory CD45RA+ cells. Some clones are missing from TCRdb's copy, which holds only in-frame ones; the method was immunoSEQ multiplex PCR. Among some 2 million clones listed, about 95% were seen once. Specimen: naive CD8+ T cells sorted from blood. The receptors here all came from a young man in good health.

The chain links TRBV20-1 to TRBJ2-7; D unresolved. CDR1 and CDR2 from the germline V gene are DFQATT and SNEGSKA (reference sequence). V was trimmed by 5 bases and J by 6 bases, leaving 11 bases between them. This CDR3 comprises 11 residues. CDR3 in DNA: TGCAGTGCTGCAGTGCTAAGCGAGCAGTACTTC. This encodes CSAAVLSEQYF.

This clone has a handful of counts. The identical CDR3 is also encoded by other nucleotide sequences in the sample. V gene TRBV6-5 combines with J gene TRBJ2-7; 7 nucleotides match TRBD2. Unmatched junction bases numbered 5, after V lost 2 bases and J lost 4 bases. The CDR3 length is 14 residues. The germline CDR1 and CDR2 sequences are MNHEY and SVGAGI. CDR3 protein: CASSYGAGAYEQYF. CDR3 sequence (DNA): TGTGCCAGCAGTTACGGGGCGGGAGCGTACGAGCAGTACTTC.

The rearrangement links TRBV5-4 to TRBJ2-3; 9 nucleotides match TRBD2. This CDR3 is built from 16 residues. V was pared by 4 bases and J by 6 bases, with 12 bases of the junction left unmatched. Germline V gives CDR1 SGHNT, CDR2 YYREEE (reference sequence). CDR3 loop: CASSPRSGGPGDTQYF. The CDR3 DNA reads TGTGCCAGCAGCCCGCGGAGCGGGGGGCCCGGGGATACGCAGTATTTT.

On this clone itself: Within the sample, other DNA sequences also encode this same CDR3. The chain combines TRBV27 with TRBJ2-7, with 12 positions matching TRBD2. Looked up from germline, CDR1 is MNHEY and CDR2 is SMNVEV (reference sequence). This CDR3 contains 14 residues. V trimming: 5 bases; J trimming: 5 bases; junction bases outside the gene matches: 4. As DNA, the CDR3 is TGTGCCAGCAGTCCGAGGACTAGCGGGAACGAGCAGTACTTC. As protein: CASSPRTSGNEQYF.

The CDR3 loop is CASSERATIIYNEQFF. CDR3 nucleotides: TGTGCCAGCAGTGAGAGGGCTACGATTATTTACAATGAGCAGTTCTTC. The rearrangement uses TRBV25-1 and TRBJ2-1; possibly TRBD2 for D (5 bases). The CDR3 spans 16 residues. The V gene's germline CDR1 is MGHDK and CDR2 SYGVNS. The V and J ends lost 3 bases and 4 bases respectively, with 16 bases between them.

About this clone: Other DNA sequences in the same sample also yield this CDR3. In DNA form, the CDR3 reads TGTGCCAGCAGCCTCGGGACAGCTAGCACAGATACGCAGTATTTT. Its translation is CASSLGTASTDTQYF. The chain links TRBV7-6 to TRBJ2-3; the match to TRBD1 covers 7 bases. CDR1 is SGHVS, CDR2 FNYEAQ, per germline. The CDR3 consists of 15 residues. The V segment lost 5 bases and the J segment 0 bases; nucleotides outside the gene matches: 5.

This chain joins TRBV28 and TRBJ2-7; D not certain. Germline lookup yields CDR1 MDHEN and CDR2 SYDVKM. Between the trimmed V and J ends, which lost 7 bases and 6 bases, there was a span of 22 bases. The CDR3 has 15 residues. CDR3 bases: TGTGCCAGCACCCTAGAGACGGACCCCTGGGGCGAGCAGTACTTC. Its protein is CASTLETDPWGEQYF. Based on the CDR3 plus reference TRBV28 and TRBJ2-7, the full variable domain is DVKVTQSSRYLVKRTGEKVFLECVQDMDHENMFWYRQDPGLGLRLIYFSYDVKMKEKGDIPEGYSVSREKKERFSLILESASTNQTSMYLCASTLETDPWGEQYFGPGTRLTVT.

The chain recombines TRBV5-6 with TRBJ1-6, with 9 bases lining up with TRBD1. This CDR3 contains 14 residues. Trimming at V came to 4 bases and at J to 14 bases, leaving 10 bases not matched to a gene. Germline V gene data show CDR1 as SGHDT and CDR2 as YYEEEE. The chain's CDR3 is CASSHGDRAITLHF. In DNA form, the CDR3 reads TGTGCCAGCAGCCACGGGGACAGGGCGATAACCCTCCACTTT.

With respect to this clone: Within the sample, other DNA sequences also encode this same CDR3. The V gene is TRBV4-3, the J gene TRBJ2-1, with 12 bases identical to TRBD2. Trimming cost V 6 bases and J 5 bases; bases outside gene matches: 2. CDR1 is LGHNA, CDR2 YSLEER, per germline. There are 14 residues in the CDR3. As DNA, the CDR3 is TGCGCCAGCAGTCGACTAGCGGGGGACAATGAGCAGTTCTTC. It codes for CASSRLAGDNEQFF.

This chain connects TRBV13 to TRBJ2-3, with D possibly matching TRBD2 (6 bases). The germline gives CDR1 PRHDT, CDR2 FYEKMQ (reference sequence). The V end was cut by 5 bases, the J end by 0 bases, with 12 bases between. This CDR3 region has 15 residues. The CDR3 nucleotides read TGTGCCAGCAGCCCGGACTATCGAAGCACAGATACGCAGTATTTT. Protein: CASSPDYRSTDTQYF. The variable domain in full, completed from reference TRBV13 and TRBJ2-3, reads AAGVIQSPRHLIKEKRETATLKCYPIPRHDTVYWYQQGPGQDPQFLISFYEKMQSDKGSIPDRFSAQQFSDYHSELNMSSLELGDSALYFCASSPDYRSTDTQYFGPGTRLTVL.

V and J are TRBV29-1 and TRBJ2-7; possibly TRBD1 or TRBD2 for D (5 bases each). Trimming removed 2 bases from V and 2 bases from J, with 16 bases in between. From germline, CDR1 is SQVTM and CDR2 ANQGSEA. This CDR3 has 15 amino acids. The DNA of the CDR3 is TGCAGCGTTGAATGGGTGGGGACCGAAGCCTACGAGCAGTACTTC. Translated: CSVEWVGTEAYEQYF.

CDR3 sequence: CASSFRGGELFF. CDR3 in DNA: TGTGCCAGCAGTTTCCGTGGCGGGGAGCTGTTTTTT. The gene calls are TRBV13 and TRBJ2-2; D gene uncertain. Trimming left V 6 bases short and J 7 bases short, with 9 bases between. This CDR3 region has 12 residues. Germline lookup yields CDR1 PRHDT and CDR2 FYEKMQ (reference sequence).

The rearrangement joins TRBV4-1 to TRBJ1-2, with D hard to call. The CDR3 contains 16 residues. V lost 4 bases and J 0 bases, leaving 15 bases between the germline ends. Germline CDR1 is MGHRA and CDR2 is YSYEKL. The CDR3 DNA sequence: TGCGCCAGCAGCCCTGACTCGGACGGACCTAACTATGGCTACACCTTC. Protein sequence: CASSPDSDGPNYGYTF.

The V call is TRBV7-9, the J call TRBJ1-4; no reliable D call. The V gene's germline CDR1 is SEHNR and CDR2 FQNEAQ (reference sequence). With 4 bases removed from V and 0 bases from J, the gap between germline ends came to 12 bases. The CDR3 runs to 16 residues. The CDR3 loop is CASSSPGEATNEKLFF. Written as DNA, the CDR3 is TGTGCCAGCAGCTCCCCCGGCGAAGCAACTAATGAAAAACTGTTTTTT.

This clone occurred once. The V call is TRBV5-1, the J call TRBJ2-7, with TRBD2 matching over 8 bases. Germline V lookup: CDR1 SGHRS, CDR2 YFSETQ. V was clipped by 2 bases and J by 0 bases; unmatched bases: 4. This CDR3 comprises 15 residues. The CDR3 protein is CASSLAGASSYEQYF. Written as DNA, the CDR3 is TGCGCCAGCAGCTTAGCGGGGGCGAGCTCCTACGAGCAGTACTTC.

This rearrangement joins TRBV29-1 to TRBJ2-5, with D possibly matching TRBD2 (5 bases). This CDR3 comprises 14 residues. Per germline, CDR1 SQVTM and CDR2 ANQGSEA. Trimming shortened V by 6 bases and J by 1 base, and 15 bases separated the two germline ends. The CDR3: CSVRSPGSQETQYF. DNA of the CDR3: TGCAGCGTAAGGTCCCCTGGGAGCCAAGAGACCCAGTACTTC.

The chain recombines TRBV13 with TRBJ2-5; D call uncertain. Germline V gene lookup returns CDR1 PRHDT and CDR2 FYEKMQ (reference sequence). Trimming took 5 bases from V and 0 from J, leaving 1 base between them. The CDR3 extends over 11 amino acids. In nucleotides, the CDR3 is TGTGCCAGCAGCCACCAAGAGACCCAGTACTTC. It translates to CASSHQETQYF.

The chain has TRBV4-3 and TRBJ1-1; D remains unclear. In germline, CDR1 is LGHNA, CDR2 YSLEER. This CDR3 contains 13 residues. The V end lost 2 bases, the J end lost 0 bases, and 4 bases lay between the germline ends. CDR3 protein: CASSQILNTEAFF. The CDR3 bases are TGCGCCAGCAGCCAAATATTGAACACTGAAGCTTTCTTT.

The chain is built from TRBV10-2 and TRBJ2-5; TRBD2 is a possible D gene (6 bases). Germline values: CDR1 WSHSY, CDR2 SAAADI. V lost 4 bases and J lost 5, with 14 bases in between. The CDR3 consists of 14 residues. CDR3 bases: TGCGCCAGCAGTGTGGAGGGAGGTCAGGAGACCCAGTACTTC. Encoded protein: CASSVEGGQETQYF.

This sequence joins TRBV10-2 and TRBJ2-5; D is unclear. The CDR3 sequence is 15 residues long. The germline V gene encodes CDR1 WSHSY and CDR2 SAAADI. The V end lost 0 bases, the J end lost 4 bases, and 12 bases lay between the germline ends. The CDR3 loop reads CASSESGRSRETQYF. Here the CDR3 DNA reads TGCGCCAGCAGTGAGTCAGGTAGGTCGCGAGAGACCCAGTACTTC.

This chain uses TRBV5-4 with TRBJ2-7, with a weak D call TRBD1 (6 bases). The CDR3 length is 13 residues. Per the germline V gene, CDR1 is SGHNT and CDR2 is YYREEE (reference sequence). Deletions cut 4 bases from V and 2 bases from J, with 10 bases between. In DNA form, the CDR3 reads TGTGCCAGCAGCACCTGGACAGCCTACGAGCAGTACTTC. Protein product: CASSTWTAYEQYF.

This sequence joins TRBV2 and TRBJ2-7; 10 nucleotides agree with TRBD1. CDR1 is SNHLY, CDR2 FYNNEI, per germline. The CDR3 is 15 amino acids. V shed 6 bases and J 0 bases; nucleotides not matched to a gene: 5. CDR3: CASSDDRGLSYEQYF. CDR3 DNA sequence: TGTGCCAGCAGCGACGACAGGGGGCTCTCCTACGAGCAGTACTTC. The full variable domain, completed using reference TRBV2 and TRBJ2-7, is EPEVTQTPSHQVTQMGQEVILRCVPISNHLYFYWYRQILGQKVEFLVSFYNNEISEKSEIFDDQFSVERPDGSNFTLKIRSTKLEDSAMYFCASSDDRGLSYEQYFGPGTRLTVT.

The rearrangement joins TRBV7-8 to TRBJ1-2; no clear D. Germline CDR1 reads SGHVS; CDR2 reads FQNEAQ. The CDR3 totals 15 residues. The germline V and J ends were trimmed by 5 bases and 3 bases, with 16 bases remaining between them. The CDR3 DNA sequence: TGTGCCAGCAGCCCCGGAGCGGCTACCGACTATGGCTACACCTTC. It yields the protein CASSPGAATDYGYTF.

For this clone: The sample carries other DNA sequences with the same CDR3. The J gene is TRBJ2-3, the V gene TRBV19; D call uncertain. The ends were cut back, 3 bases at V and 0 bases at J, with 4 bases in the middle. The CDR3 spans 13 residues. CDR1 LNHDA and CDR2 SQIVND come from the germline V gene (reference sequence). The CDR3 loop is CASSMLSTDTQYF. CDR3 in DNA: TGTGCCAGTAGTATGCTTAGCACAGATACGCAGTATTTT.

The gene calls are TRBV13 and TRBJ2-3; 8 bases agree with TRBD2. The CDR3 has 17 residues. Germline loops: CDR1 PRHDT, CDR2 FYEKMQ (reference sequence). With 5 bases clipped from V and 4 bases from J, the junction kept 14 bases outside the gene matches. The CDR3 bases are TGTGCCAGCAGCCGGGCCGGGAGCGGGAGTCTAGCAGATACGCAGTATTTT. This translates into CASSRAGSGSLADTQYF.

V gene TRBV5-1 combines with J gene TRBJ1-1, with no clear D. Trimming took 0 bases from V and 11 from J, leaving 14 bases between them. The CDR3 is made up of 13 amino acids. Germline CDR1 SGHRS, CDR2 YFSETQ. In nucleotides, the CDR3 is TGCGCCAGCAGCTTGGGAGGGATAGTCGGGGCTTTCTTT. It encodes CASSLGGIVGAFF.

The chain has TRBV6-5 and TRBJ2-1; 10 positions agree with TRBD1. This CDR3 spans 15 amino acids. From germline, CDR1 is MNHEY and CDR2 SVGAGI. J lost 7 bases, V lost 0 bases, and 3 bases had no gene match. The CDR3 DNA reads TGTGCCAGCAGTTACTCGACAGGGGGCTTGAATGAGCAGTTCTTC. Translating it yields CASSYSTGGLNEQFF.

The chain employs TRBV19 and TRBJ2-7; 8 bases line up with TRBD2. The germline V gene encodes CDR1 LNHDA and CDR2 SQIVND (reference sequence). V shed 1 base and J 4 bases; nucleotides not matched to a gene: 6. The CDR3 runs 15 residues. Here the CDR3 reads CASSIGPGGVYEQYF. The CDR3 DNA sequence: TGTGCCAGTAGTATAGGTCCGGGAGGGGTTTACGAGCAGTACTTC.

The chain recombines TRBV27 with TRBJ2-7; maybe TRBD1 (5 bases). Germline loops: CDR1 MNHEY, CDR2 SMNVEV (reference sequence). V lost 3 bases and J lost 9, with 15 bases in between. The CDR3 sequence is 13 residues long. This CDR3 reads CASSLGPIFGQYF. The CDR3, as DNA: TGTGCCAGCAGTTTGGGGCCAATCTTTGGGCAGTACTTC.

The rearrangement joins TRBV10-2 to TRBJ2-7; 9 nucleotides agree with TRBD1. The CDR3 totals 13 residues. Germline assignment: CDR1 WSHSY and CDR2 SAAADI. The ends lost 7 bases at V and 3 bases at J; junction bases unmatched: 4. This chain's CDR3 is CASKLTGGYEQYF. The CDR3 DNA is TGCGCCAGCAAATTGACAGGGGGCTACGAGCAGTACTTC.